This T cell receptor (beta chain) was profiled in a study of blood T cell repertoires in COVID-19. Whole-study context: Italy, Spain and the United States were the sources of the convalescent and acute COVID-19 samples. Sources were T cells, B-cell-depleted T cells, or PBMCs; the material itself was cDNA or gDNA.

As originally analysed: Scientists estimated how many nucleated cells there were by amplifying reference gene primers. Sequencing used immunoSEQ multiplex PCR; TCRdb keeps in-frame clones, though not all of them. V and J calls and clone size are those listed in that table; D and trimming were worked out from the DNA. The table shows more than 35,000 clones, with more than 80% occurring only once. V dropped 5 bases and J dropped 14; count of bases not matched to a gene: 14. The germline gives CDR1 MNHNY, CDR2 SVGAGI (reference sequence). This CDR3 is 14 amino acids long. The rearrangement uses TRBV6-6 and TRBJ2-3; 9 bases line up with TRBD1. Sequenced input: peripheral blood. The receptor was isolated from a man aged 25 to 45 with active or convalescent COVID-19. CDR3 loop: CASSKTGGVQPPYF. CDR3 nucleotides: TGTGCCAGCAGTAAAACAGGGGGCGTTCAACCTCCGTATTTT.